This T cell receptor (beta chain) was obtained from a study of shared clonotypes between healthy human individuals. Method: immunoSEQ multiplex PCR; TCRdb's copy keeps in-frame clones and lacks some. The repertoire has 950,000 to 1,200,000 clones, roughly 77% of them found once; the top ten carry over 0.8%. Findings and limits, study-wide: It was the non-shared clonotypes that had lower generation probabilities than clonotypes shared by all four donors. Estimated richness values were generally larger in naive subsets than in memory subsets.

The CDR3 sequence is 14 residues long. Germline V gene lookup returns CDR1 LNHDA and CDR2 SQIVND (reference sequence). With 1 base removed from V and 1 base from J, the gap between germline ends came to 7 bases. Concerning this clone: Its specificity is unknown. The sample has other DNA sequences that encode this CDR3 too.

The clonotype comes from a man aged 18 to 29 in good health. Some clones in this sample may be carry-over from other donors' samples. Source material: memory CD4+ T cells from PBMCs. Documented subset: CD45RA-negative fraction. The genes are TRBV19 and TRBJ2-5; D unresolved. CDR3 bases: TGTGCCAGTAGTATAGGCCCGTCCCAAGAGACCCAGTACTTC. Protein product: CASSIGPSQETQYF.